Below, 10 T cell receptor beta chains from the same sample are listed, as sequenced in a study of cytomegalovirus exposure and HLA in healthy donors. The PCR ran on 60 Vbeta and 13 Jbeta primers. The assay was immunoSEQ multiplex PCR, and TCRdb's table has in-frame clones only and misses some. The specimen's table records tens of thousands of clones. The sequenced material came from PBMCs. The origin of the receptors is a woman in her thirties or forties in good health and CMV-seronegative.

This chain joins TRBV18 and TRBJ1-4; possibly TRBD1 for D (5 bases). The CDR3 extends over 16 amino acids. V dropped 5 bases and J dropped 2 bases, with 15 bases sitting between them. Germline assignment: CDR1 KGHSH and CDR2 LQKENI. In DNA, the CDR3 is TGTGCCAGCTCATCTACAGGACGGGCCACTAATGAAAAACTGTTTTTT. Translation: CASSSTGRATNEKLFF. Full variable domain (outside the CDR3, taken from reference TRBV18 and TRBJ1-4): NAGVMQNPRHLVRRRGQEARLRCSPMKGHSHVYWYRQLPEEGLKFMVYLQKENIIDESGMPKERFSAEFPKEGPSILRIQQVVRGDSAAYFCASSSTGRATNEKLFFGSGTQLSVL.

In the case of this clone: Its ends do not fully match the called genes, so a read error is possible. The chain couples TRBV10-3 to TRBJ1-1, with D unclear. Per the germline V gene, CDR1 is ENHRY and CDR2 is SYGVKD. The CDR3 totals 12 residues. CDR3 protein: CATSAENTEDFF. As DNA, the CDR3 is TGTGCCACCTCAGCGGAGAACACTGAAGATTTCTTT.

The V call is TRBV20-1, the J call TRBJ1-5, with no clear D. V lost 1 base to trimming and J lost 15 bases, with 13 bases between them. This CDR3 contains 11 residues. Germline CDR1 and CDR2: DFQATT and SNEGSKA (reference sequence). DNA for the CDR3: TGCAGTGCTAGAGGGGGAGTGCGGCTGCATTTT. Translating gives CSARGGVRLHF.

This chain connects TRBV29-1 to TRBJ2-3; 10 bases line up with TRBD2. J was trimmed by 5 bases and V by 3 bases; bases with no gene match: 5. Germline V gives CDR1 SQVTM, CDR2 ANQGSEA. This CDR3 spans 14 amino acids. The CDR3 sequence: CSVDLAGGLDTQYF. Written as DNA, the CDR3 is TGCAGCGTTGATTTAGCGGGAGGTTTAGATACGCAGTATTTT.

This chain connects TRBV18 to TRBJ1-2, with a possible D match to TRBD1 (6 bases). This CDR3 has 17 residues. Trimming shortened V by 3 bases and J by 0 bases, and 17 bases separated the two germline ends. Germline lookup yields CDR1 KGHSH and CDR2 LQKENI. This chain's CDR3 is CASSPSTDRRANYGYTF. Written as DNA, the CDR3 is TGTGCCAGCTCACCGTCGACCGACAGGCGCGCTAACTATGGCTACACCTTC. The complete variable domain, with remaining parts taken from reference TRBV18 and TRBJ1-2, reads NAGVMQNPRHLVRRRGQEARLRCSPMKGHSHVYWYRQLPEEGLKFMVYLQKENIIDESGMPKERFSAEFPKEGPSILRIQQVVRGDSAAYFCASSPSTDRRANYGYTFGSGTRLTVV.

V is TRBV28 and J is TRBJ2-5; 8 nucleotides agree with TRBD2. This CDR3 contains 17 residues. With 6 bases clipped from V and 4 bases from J, the junction kept 16 bases outside the gene matches. Germline V gene lookup returns CDR1 MDHEN and CDR2 SYDVKM. CDR3 in amino acids: CASRDWERGKEVETQYF. The CDR3 DNA reads TGTGCCAGCAGAGACTGGGAGCGGGGGAAGGAAGTAGAGACCCAGTACTTC.

V is TRBV5-1 and J is TRBJ2-1; possible D gene TRBD1, 6 bases. Germline loops: CDR1 SGHRS, CDR2 YFSETQ. V dropped 6 bases and J dropped 0 bases, with 16 bases sitting between them. The CDR3 totals 16 residues. CDR3 region: CASTWGPTSSYNEQFF. The CDR3 DNA is TGCGCCAGCACGTGGGGGCCAACCAGCTCCTACAATGAGCAGTTCTTC.

CDR3 amino acids: CASSRGDGSNEKLFF. CDR3 in DNA: TGTGCCAGCAGTCGGGGGGACGGATCTAATGAAAAACTGTTTTTT. This rearrangement joins TRBV28 to TRBJ1-4, with D perhaps TRBD1 (5 bases). Germline lookup yields CDR1 MDHEN and CDR2 SYDVKM. Deletions cut 5 bases from V and 3 bases from J, with 13 bases between. CDR3 length: 15 amino acids.

This chain uses TRBV4-2 with TRBJ2-5; 11 bases line up with TRBD2. Trimming at V came to 1 base and at J to 5 bases, leaving 0 bases not matched to a gene. The CDR3 is made up of 14 amino acids. Looked up from germline, CDR1 is LGHNA and CDR2 is YNFKEQ. The CDR3 bases are TGTGCCAGCAGCCAAGGGACTAGCGGGGAGACCCAGTACTTC. This sequence encodes CASSQGTSGETQYF.

The V and J genes are TRBV6-1 and TRBJ2-7; D uncertain. The CDR3 sequence is 13 residues long. CDR1 and CDR2 (germline): MNHNS, SASEGT. With 10 bases removed from V and 2 bases from J, the gap between germline ends came to 15 bases. The CDR3 DNA sequence: TGTGCCACCAGCAATAGCCAAACCTACGAGCAGTACTTC. Translating it yields CATSNSQTYEQYF.